By share of the sample, the clone carrying this T cell receptor (beta chain) is medium-sized. Its specificity is unknown. These data belong to a study of Ad26.COV2.S vaccination and SARS-CoV-2 variants. The CDR3 extends over 15 amino acids. Clones were sequenced by immunoSEQ multiplex PCR, and TCRdb holds only the in-frame ones, with some missing. The repertoire has about 400,000 clones, around 93% of them found once; the top ten carry roughly 1.7%. Documented treatment: around 19 received Ad26.COV2.S at low or high dose, single or two shots; 5 received placebo; per-sample allocation not given. Sampling took place 63 days after the first vaccine or placebo injection. Cohort 1b enrolled adults aged 18-55 years in Boston. Study outcomes and limitations: Spike-specific responses of CD8+ and CD4+ T cells were reported to display substantial breadth after vaccination.

This chain links TRBV21-1 with TRBJ2-7. TRBV21-1 counts as a pseudogene. This clonotype originated in a person aged 18 to 59 who received the Ad26.COV2.S COVID-19 vaccine or a placebo. The specimen was peripheral blood, collected in a trial of Ad26.COV2.S vaccine versus placebo. DNA of the CDR3: TGTGCCAGCAGCAAGTGGAGACACAGAATCTACGAGCAGTACTTC. Translated: CASSKWRHRIYEQYF.